This TCR beta chain came from a study of T cell responses to AZD1222 COVID-19 vaccine. Points from the study as a whole: Seropositive at baseline were only a handful of AZD1222 recipients.

The germline V gene encodes CDR1 SGHRS and CDR2 YFSETQ. The CDR3 runs to 14 residues. V was pared by 0 bases and J by 3 bases, with 7 bases between. The protocol was immunoSEQ multiplex PCR, while the TCRdb copy is restricted to in-frame clones and leaves out a portion. The data hold about 84,000 clones, with approximately 83% observed a single time. On this clone itself: Its antigen is currently unknown.

This rearrangement joins TRBV5-1 to TRBJ1-5; D ambiguous. The sequence was obtained from an adult who received the AZD1222 COVID-19 vaccine. The sequencing used peripheral blood, collected 28 days after the second AZD1222 dose. The CDR3 bases are TGCGCCAGCAGCTTGGAAGGATACAATCAGCCCCAGCATTTT. Translating it yields CASSLEGYNQPQHF.